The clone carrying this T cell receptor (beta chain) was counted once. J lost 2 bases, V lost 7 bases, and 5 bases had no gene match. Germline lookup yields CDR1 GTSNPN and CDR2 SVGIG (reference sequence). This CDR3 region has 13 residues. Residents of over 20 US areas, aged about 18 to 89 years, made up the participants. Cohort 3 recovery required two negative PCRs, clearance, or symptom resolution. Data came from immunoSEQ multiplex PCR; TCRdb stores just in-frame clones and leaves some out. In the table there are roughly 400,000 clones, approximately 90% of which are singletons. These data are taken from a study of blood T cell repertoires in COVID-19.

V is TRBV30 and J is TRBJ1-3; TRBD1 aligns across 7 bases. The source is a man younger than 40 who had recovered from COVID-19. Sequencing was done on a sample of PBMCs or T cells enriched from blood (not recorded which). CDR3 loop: CASGQVAGNTIYF. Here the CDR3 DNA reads TGTGCCTCCGGACAGGTGGCTGGAAACACCATATATTTT.